This T cell receptor beta chain was captured in a study of T-cell memory formation after mild COVID-19. On the study more broadly: TCR clustering was largely donor specific.

Germline trimming cut 7 bases from V and 3 bases from J; bases unmatched to any gene: 5. The CDR3 spans 14 residues. Germline CDR1 and CDR2: MNHEY and SVGEGT. TCRdb passed the 5' RACE reads through MiXCR, listing each CDR3 protein once. In the table there are about 270,000 distinct CDR3 sequences, about a sixth of which are singletons. The sample taken for sequencing was PBMCs or a T cell subset sorted from them (not recorded which). The gene calls are TRBV6-2 or TRBV6-3 and TRBJ1-3; 8 bases fit TRBD1. This receptor was obtained from a man between 18 and 29 years old who had mild COVID-19 (a few samples of this study predate the infection). Cell type and time point are not known. In DNA, the CDR3 is TGTGCCAGCAAACGGACAGGGTTTGGAAACACCATATATTTT. It encodes CASKRTGFGNTIYF.